This is a list of T cell receptor beta chains from one sample in a study of blood T cell repertoires in COVID-19. Profiled with immunoSEQ multiplex PCR; TCRdb holds only in-frame clones, not every one. The sample yields some 93,000 clones, roughly 79% seen once. The sequenced material came from peripheral blood. These receptors were obtained from a man in his sixties or seventies with acute or convalescent COVID-19. Both conserved end residues are part of each CDR3. A D gene is named only where the DNA matches it firmly. For some rows the clone size is stated as once, few or many, or as a class when expanded; others skip it.

V	size	D	J	CDR3	DNA
TRBV6-5	few	TRBD1	TRBJ2-7	CASSLQGGDYEQYF	TGTGCCAGCAGCTTACAGGGGGGCGACTACGAGCAGTACTTC
TRBV2	few	TRBD1	TRBJ1-1	CASRGQGASTEAFF	TGTGCCAGCAGGGGCCAGGGGGCATCCACTGAAGCTTTCTTT
TRBV6-5	few	-	TRBJ1-2	CASRDRPYGYTF	TGTGCCAGCAGAGACAGACCCTATGGCTACACCTTC
TRBV7-2	-	-	TRBJ1-2	CAKQQGNYGYTF	TGTGCCAAACAACAGGGCAACTATGGCTACACCTTC
TRBV3-1/TRBV3-2	-	-	TRBJ1-5	CASSQGLDNQPQHF	TGTGCCAGCAGCCAGGGGCTAGACAATCAGCCCCAGCATTTT
TRBV24-1	once	-	TRBJ1-2	CATSVAGYGYTF	TGTGCCACCAGTGTCGCGGGCTATGGCTACACCTTC
TRBV7-8	-	TRBD2	TRBJ2-7	CASSLIAGKYEQYF	TGTGCCAGCAGCTTAATAGCGGGTAAATACGAGCAGTACTTC
TRBV4-2	few	-	TRBJ2-7	CASSQEEAPSYEQYF	TGTGCCAGCAGCCAAGAGGAAGCGCCGTCCTACGAGCAGTACTTC
TRBV11-2	-	-	TRBJ2-2	CASSFISQSGELFF	TGTGCCAGCAGCTTCATCAGTCAGTCCGGGGAGCTGTTTTTT
TRBV30	-	TRBD1	TRBJ1-2	CAWSPGQGARYGYTF	TGTGCCTGGAGTCCCGGACAGGGGGCGCGTTATGGCTACACCTTC
TRBV10-1	-	TRBD1	TRBJ1-6	CASSGTAGGSPLHF	TGCGCCAGCAGTGGGACGGCAGGGGGTTCACCCCTCCACTTT
TRBV29-1	-	TRBD1	TRBJ2-7	CSVEGQGFNEQYF	TGCAGCGTTGAGGGACAGGGGTTCAACGAGCAGTACTTC
TRBV28	-	TRBD1	TRBJ1-1	CASSYLTGGLNTEAFF	TGTGCCAGCAGTTACTTGACAGGGGGCCTGAACACTGAAGCTTTCTTT
TRBV7-9	once	-	TRBJ2-1	CASRPSAGEQFF	TGTGCCAGCAGGCCTTCCGCGGGTGAGCAGTTCTTC
TRBV12-2	-	-	TRBJ2-3	CASRLARGPRGTDTQYF	TGTGCAAGTCGCTTAGCGCGGGGCCCTAGAGGCACAGATACGCAGTATTTT
TRBV27	-	-	TRBJ1-1	CASSYLSVAFF	TGTGCCAGCAGTTATTTATCCGTAGCTTTCTTT
TRBV13	-	-	TRBJ1-2	CASSLSRVGQIYGYTF	TGTGCCAGCAGCTTAAGCAGGGTCGGGCAGATTTATGGCTACACCTTC
TRBV5-1	-	-	TRBJ1-1	CASSLDRERTEAFF	TGCGCCAGCAGCTTGGACAGGGAGAGAACTGAAGCTTTCTTT
TRBV7-3	-	-	TRBJ2-2	CASSHARTGELFF	TGTGCCAGCAGCCACGCTAGGACCGGGGAGCTGTTTTTT
TRBV10-3	-	TRBD1	TRBJ1-2	CAIKGQGGFGYTF	TGTGCCATCAAGGGACAGGGGGGGTTCGGCTACACCTTC
TRBV7-9	-	-	TRBJ2-4	CASSLAQGRAKNIQYF	TGTGCCAGCAGCTTAGCTCAGGGAAGAGCCAAAAACATTCAGTACTTC
TRBV7-2	few	TRBD1	TRBJ1-5	CASSFETGRNQPQHF	TGTGCCAGCAGCTTCGAGACAGGGCGCAATCAGCCCCAGCATTTT
TRBV25-1	-	TRBD2	TRBJ2-1	CASSEWLAAYNEQFF	TGTGCCAGCAGTGAATGGCTAGCGGCCTACAATGAGCAGTTCTTC
TRBV14	-	-	TRBJ1-1	CASSQVRGTEAFF	TGTGCCAGCAGCCAAGTACGGGGTACTGAAGCTTTCTTT
TRBV6-5	-	-	TRBJ2-2	CASRTRGGEGELFF	TGTGCCAGCAGAACAAGGGGTGGGGAAGGGGAGCTGTTTTTT
TRBV2	-	-	TRBJ1-2	CASRGNWGGSYGYTF	TGTGCCAGCAGGGGGAATTGGGGAGGGTCCTATGGCTACACCTTC
TRBV2	-	-	TRBJ1-2	CASSEVRQASYGYTF	TGTGCCAGCAGTGAAGTTCGTCAGGCTTCATATGGCTACACCTTC
TRBV24-1	-	TRBD1	TRBJ2-1	CATSDPRTGGSSAEQFF	TGTGCCACCAGTGATCCTCGGACAGGGGGCTCCTCCGCTGAGCAGTTCTTC
TRBV12-3/TRBV12-4	-	-	TRBJ2-1	CASSLSANNEQFF	TGTGCCAGCAGTTTATCTGCGAACAATGAGCAGTTCTTC
TRBV6-5	-	TRBD1	TRBJ1-1	CASSGTGGAHTEAFF	TGTGCCAGCAGCGGAACAGGGGGCGCACACACTGAAGCTTTCTTT
TRBV7-8	-	TRBD1	TRBJ1-2	CASSPRQGYGYTF	TGTGCCAGCAGTCCGAGACAGGGCTATGGCTACACCTTC
TRBV25-1	few	-	TRBJ1-1	CASSESGVGLGNTEAFF	TGTGCCAGCAGTGAATCGGGAGTGGGGTTGGGGAACACTGAAGCTTTCTTT
TRBV25-1	-	TRBD1	TRBJ1-1	CASVGQGLAVSTEAFF	TGTGCCAGCGTAGGACAGGGACTCGCCGTGAGTACTGAAGCTTTCTTT
TRBV5-8	-	-	TRBJ1-2	CARKRGYLWINYGYTF	TGTGCCAGAAAACGGGGATACCTTTGGATTAACTATGGCTACACCTTC
TRBV4-3	once	TRBD1	TRBJ2-6	CASSQVGTGVSSGANVLTF	TGCGCCAGCAGCCAAGTTGGGACAGGGGTGAGCTCTGGGGCCAACGTCCTGACTTTC
TRBV19	-	TRBD1	TRBJ1-1	CASSTDNRGLTEAFF	TGTGCCAGTAGTACGGATAACAGGGGACTTACTGAAGCTTTCTTT
TRBV24-1	-	TRBD2	TRBJ2-1	CATSDQRGLAGDEQFF	TGTGCCACCAGTGATCAGCGGGGACTAGCGGGAGATGAGCAGTTCTTC
TRBV28	-	-	TRBJ2-5	CASTRTEAQETQYF	TGTGCCAGCACCAGGACAGAGGCCCAAGAGACCCAGTACTTC
TRBV6-2/TRBV6-3	-	-	TRBJ1-4	CASSWFRGNEKLFF	TGTGCCAGCAGCTGGTTTCGGGGTAACGAAAAACTGTTTTTT
TRBV27	-	-	TRBJ1-2	CASSSTRVSYGYTF	TGTGCCAGCAGTTCCACTCGAGTCTCCTATGGCTACACCTTC
TRBV30	-	TRBD2	TRBJ2-3	CAWSVPGLAGWTDTQYF	TGTGCCTGGAGTGTACCAGGACTAGCGGGGTGGACAGATACGCAGTATTTT
TRBV7-2	once	-	TRBJ2-4	CASTFLNIQYF	TGTGCCAGCACCTTTCTCAACATTCAGTACTTC
TRBV11-2	-	-	TRBJ1-1	CASSLVPGGNTEAFF	TGTGCCAGCAGCTTAGTTCCGGGAGGGAACACTGAAGCTTTCTTT
TRBV7-6	-	-	TRBJ2-7	CASSARQGGPYEQYF	TGTGCCAGCAGCGCAAGACAGGGAGGCCCCTACGAGCAGTACTTC
TRBV28	-	-	TRBJ1-5	CASSVGGASQPQHF	TGTGCCAGCAGTGTAGGGGGGGCAAGTCAGCCCCAGCATTTT
TRBV7-6	-	TRBD2	TRBJ2-3	CASSLYLAGGRRTDTQYF	TGTGCCAGCAGCTTATATCTAGCGGGGGGGCGTCGCACAGATACGCAGTATTTT
TRBV19	few	-	TRBJ2-1	CASSILSGSSYNEQFF	TGTGCCAGTAGTATTCTTAGCGGCAGCTCCTACAATGAGCAGTTCTTC
TRBV7-3	-	TRBD1	TRBJ1-1	CASSSTGGNTEAFF	TGTGCCAGCAGCTCGACAGGGGGGAACACTGAAGCTTTCTTT
TRBV19	few	TRBD1	TRBJ1-5	CASFDRGANQPQHF	TGTGCCAGCTTCGACAGGGGTGCTAATCAGCCCCAGCATTTT
TRBV28	once	TRBD2	TRBJ2-7	CASSSSGMVDEQYF	TGTGCCAGCAGTTCTAGCGGGATGGTGGACGAGCAGTACTTC
TRBV3-1/TRBV3-2	-	-	TRBJ2-7	CASSQVFGRASSYEQYF	TGTGCCAGCAGCCAAGTCTTTGGCAGGGCGAGCTCCTACGAGCAGTACTTC